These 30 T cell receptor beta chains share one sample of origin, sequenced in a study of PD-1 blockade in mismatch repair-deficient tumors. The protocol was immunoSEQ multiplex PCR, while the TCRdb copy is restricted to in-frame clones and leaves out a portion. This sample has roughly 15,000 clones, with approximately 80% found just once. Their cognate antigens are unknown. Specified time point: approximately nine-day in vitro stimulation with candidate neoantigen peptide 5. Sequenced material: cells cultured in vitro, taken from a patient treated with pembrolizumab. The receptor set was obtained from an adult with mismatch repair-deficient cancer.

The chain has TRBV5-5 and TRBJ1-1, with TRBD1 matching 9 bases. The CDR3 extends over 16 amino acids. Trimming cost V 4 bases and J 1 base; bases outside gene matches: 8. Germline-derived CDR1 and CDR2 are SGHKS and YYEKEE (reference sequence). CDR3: CASSRDRASRNTEAFF. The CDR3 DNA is TGTGCCAGCAGCAGGGACAGGGCCTCGAGGAACACTGAAGCTTTCTTT.

The chain's CDR3 is CASSSSGRGETQYF. CDR3 in DNA: TGTGCCAGCAGCTCGTCCGGGAGGGGGGAGACCCAGTACTTC. The rearrangement links TRBV5-4 to TRBJ2-5; TRBD2 aligns across 8 bases. The CDR3 loop spans 14 amino acids. Germline loops: CDR1 SGHNT, CDR2 YYREEE (reference sequence). V was pared by 3 bases and J by 5 bases, with 6 bases of the junction left unmatched.

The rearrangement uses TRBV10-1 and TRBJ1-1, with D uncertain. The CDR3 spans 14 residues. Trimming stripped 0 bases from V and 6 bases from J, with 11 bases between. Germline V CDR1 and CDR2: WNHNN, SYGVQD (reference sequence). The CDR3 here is CASSESSGSPEAFF. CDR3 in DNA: TGCGCCAGCAGTGAGTCCTCCGGGTCCCCTGAAGCTTTCTTT.

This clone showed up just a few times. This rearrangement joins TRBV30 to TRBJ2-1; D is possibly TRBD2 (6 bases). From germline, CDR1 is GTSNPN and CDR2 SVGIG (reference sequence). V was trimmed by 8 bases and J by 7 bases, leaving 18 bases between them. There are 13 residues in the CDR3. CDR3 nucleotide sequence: TGTGCCACCCCAAGCCGGACTACAAATGAGCAGTTCTTC. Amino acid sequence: CATPSRTTNEQFF.

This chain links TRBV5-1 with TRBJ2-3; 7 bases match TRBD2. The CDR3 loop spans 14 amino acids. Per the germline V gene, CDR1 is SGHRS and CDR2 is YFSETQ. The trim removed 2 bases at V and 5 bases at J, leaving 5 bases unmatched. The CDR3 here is CASSLVAGEDTQYF. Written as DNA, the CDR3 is TGCGCCAGCAGCTTAGTGGCGGGAGAAGATACGCAGTATTTT.

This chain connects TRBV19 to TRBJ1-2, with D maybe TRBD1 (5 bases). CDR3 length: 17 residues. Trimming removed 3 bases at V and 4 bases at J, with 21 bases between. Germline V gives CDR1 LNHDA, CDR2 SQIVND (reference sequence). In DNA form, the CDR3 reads TGTGCCAGTAGTATCTTGGGGGGGACCTTTACTACCTATGGCTACACCTTC. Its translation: CASSILGGTFTTYGYTF.

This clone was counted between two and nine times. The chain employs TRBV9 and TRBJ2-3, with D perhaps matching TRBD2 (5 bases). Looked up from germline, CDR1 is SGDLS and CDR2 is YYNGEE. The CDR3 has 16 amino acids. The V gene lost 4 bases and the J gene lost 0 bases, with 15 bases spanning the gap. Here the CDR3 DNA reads TGTGCCAGCAGCCCCATTAGCTGGACTAGCACAGATACGCAGTATTTT. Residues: CASSPISWTSTDTQYF.

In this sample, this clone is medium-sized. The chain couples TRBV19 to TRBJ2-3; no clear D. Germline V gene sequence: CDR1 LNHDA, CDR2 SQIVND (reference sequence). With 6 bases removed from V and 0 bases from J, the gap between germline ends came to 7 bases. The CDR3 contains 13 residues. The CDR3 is CASSKTSTDTQYF. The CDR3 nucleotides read TGTGCCAGTAGCAAAACTAGCACAGATACGCAGTATTTT.

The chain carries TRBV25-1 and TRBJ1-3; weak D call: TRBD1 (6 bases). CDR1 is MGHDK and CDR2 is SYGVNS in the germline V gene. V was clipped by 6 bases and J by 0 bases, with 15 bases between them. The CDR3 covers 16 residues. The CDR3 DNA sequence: TGTGCCAGCAGCCTCAGGGGACTGGGCTCTGGAAACACCATATATTTT. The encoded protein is CASSLRGLGSGNTIYF. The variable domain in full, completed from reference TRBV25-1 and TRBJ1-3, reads EADIYQTPRYLVIGTGKKITLECSQTMGHDKMYWYQQDPGMELHLIHYSYGVNSTEKGDLSSESTVSRIRTEHFPLTLESARPSHTSQYLCASSLRGLGSGNTIYFGEGSWLTVV.

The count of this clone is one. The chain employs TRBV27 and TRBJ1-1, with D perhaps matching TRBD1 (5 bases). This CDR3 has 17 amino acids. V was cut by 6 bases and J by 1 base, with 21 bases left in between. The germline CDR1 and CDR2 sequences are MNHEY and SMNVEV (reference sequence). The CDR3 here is CASRLGPLGTANTEAFF. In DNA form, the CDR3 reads TGTGCCAGCAGGCTAGGCCCCCTCGGGACGGCGAACACTGAAGCTTTCTTT.

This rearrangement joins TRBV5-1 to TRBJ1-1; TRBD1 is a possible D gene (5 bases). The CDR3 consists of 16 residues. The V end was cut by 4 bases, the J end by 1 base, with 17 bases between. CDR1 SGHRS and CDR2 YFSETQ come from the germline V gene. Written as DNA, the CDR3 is TGCGCCAGCAGCATAGGTCGGGGGTTGGGGAACACTGAAGCTTTCTTT. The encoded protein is CASSIGRGLGNTEAFF.

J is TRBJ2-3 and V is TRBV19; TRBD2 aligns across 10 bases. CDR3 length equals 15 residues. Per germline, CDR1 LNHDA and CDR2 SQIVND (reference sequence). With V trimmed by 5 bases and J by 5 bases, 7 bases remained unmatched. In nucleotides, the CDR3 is TGTGCCAGTAGTGTCCTAGCGGGAGTTGGAGATACGCAGTATTTT. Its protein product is CASSVLAGVGDTQYF.

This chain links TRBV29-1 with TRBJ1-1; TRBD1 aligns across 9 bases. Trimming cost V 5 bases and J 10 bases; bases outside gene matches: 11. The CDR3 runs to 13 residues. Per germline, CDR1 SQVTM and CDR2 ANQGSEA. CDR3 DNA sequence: TGCAGCGTTTCAGTGGACAGGGGCCTAGGAGCTTTCTTT. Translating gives CSVSVDRGLGAFF.

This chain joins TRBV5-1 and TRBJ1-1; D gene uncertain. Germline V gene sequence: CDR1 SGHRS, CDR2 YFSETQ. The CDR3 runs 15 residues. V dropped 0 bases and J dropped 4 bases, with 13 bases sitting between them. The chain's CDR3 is CASSLDTREGTEAFF. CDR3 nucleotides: TGCGCCAGCAGCTTGGATACCCGGGAGGGCACTGAAGCTTTCTTT.

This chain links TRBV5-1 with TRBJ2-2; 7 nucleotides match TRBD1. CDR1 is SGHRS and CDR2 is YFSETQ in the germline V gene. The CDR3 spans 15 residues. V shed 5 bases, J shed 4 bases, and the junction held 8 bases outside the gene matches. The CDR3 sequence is CASRHEGGLTGELFF. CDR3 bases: TGCGCCAGCAGGCACGAAGGGGGCCTCACCGGGGAGCTGTTTTTT.

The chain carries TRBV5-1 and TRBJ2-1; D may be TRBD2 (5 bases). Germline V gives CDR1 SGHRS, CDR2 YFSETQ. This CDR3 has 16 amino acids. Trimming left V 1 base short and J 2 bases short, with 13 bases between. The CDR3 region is CASSLSGEGTYNEQFF. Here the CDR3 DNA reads TGCGCCAGCAGCTTGTCTGGCGAGGGAACCTACAATGAGCAGTTCTTC. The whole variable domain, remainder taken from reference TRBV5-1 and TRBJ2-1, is KAGVTQTPRYLIKTRGQQVTLSCSPISGHRSVSWYQQTPGQGLQFLFEYFSETQRNKGNFPGRFSGRQFSNSRSEMNVSTLELGDSALYLCASSLSGEGTYNEQFFGPGTRLTVL.

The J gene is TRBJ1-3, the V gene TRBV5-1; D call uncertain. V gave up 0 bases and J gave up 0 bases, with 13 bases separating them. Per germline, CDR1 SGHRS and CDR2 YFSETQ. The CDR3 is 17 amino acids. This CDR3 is CASSLGPVGSSGNTIYF. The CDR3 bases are TGCGCCAGCAGCTTGGGCCCCGTCGGGAGCTCTGGAAACACCATATATTTT.

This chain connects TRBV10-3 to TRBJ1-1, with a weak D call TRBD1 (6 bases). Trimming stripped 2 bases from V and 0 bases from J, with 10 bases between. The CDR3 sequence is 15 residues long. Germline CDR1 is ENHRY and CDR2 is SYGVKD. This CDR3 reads CAISEPTGLNTEAFF. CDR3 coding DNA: TGTGCCATCAGTGAGCCTACAGGGCTGAACACTGAAGCTTTCTTT.

In nucleotides, the CDR3 is TGTGCCAGCTCACCAACAGGGGGCGGTTTGGAGACCCAGTACTTC. The encoded protein is CASSPTGGGLETQYF. The rearrangement joins TRBV18 to TRBJ2-5, with TRBD1 matching over 9 bases. This CDR3 contains 15 residues. V trimming: 2 bases; J trimming: 5 bases; junction bases outside the gene matches: 6. Germline loops: CDR1 KGHSH, CDR2 LQKENI.

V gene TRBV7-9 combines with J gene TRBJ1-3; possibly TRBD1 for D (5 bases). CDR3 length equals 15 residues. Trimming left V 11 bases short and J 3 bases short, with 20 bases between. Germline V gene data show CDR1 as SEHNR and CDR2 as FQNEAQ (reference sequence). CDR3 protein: CAAEEWGEVGNTIYF. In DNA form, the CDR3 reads TGTGCCGCGGAAGAGTGGGGGGAGGTTGGAAACACCATATATTTT.

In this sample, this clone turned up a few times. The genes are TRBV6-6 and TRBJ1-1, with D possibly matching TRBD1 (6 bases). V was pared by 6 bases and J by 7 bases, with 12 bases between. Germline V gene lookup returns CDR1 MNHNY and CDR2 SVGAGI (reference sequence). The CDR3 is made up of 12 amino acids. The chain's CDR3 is CASSPSGVEAFF. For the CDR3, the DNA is TGTGCCAGCAGCCCCTCAGGGGTTGAAGCTTTCTTT.

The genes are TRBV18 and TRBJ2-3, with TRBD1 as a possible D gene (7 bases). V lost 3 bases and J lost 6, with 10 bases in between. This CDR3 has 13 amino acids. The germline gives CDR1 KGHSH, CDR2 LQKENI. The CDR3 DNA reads TGTGCCAGCTCACCCTCAGGGGGGGATACGCAGTATTTT. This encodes CASSPSGGDTQYF.

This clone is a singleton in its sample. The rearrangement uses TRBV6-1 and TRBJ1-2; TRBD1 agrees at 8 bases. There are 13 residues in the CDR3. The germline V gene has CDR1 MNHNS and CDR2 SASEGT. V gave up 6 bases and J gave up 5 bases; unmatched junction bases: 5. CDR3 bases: TGTGCCAGCAGCCCACAGGGGGGATATGGCTACACCTTC. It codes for CASSPQGGYGYTF.

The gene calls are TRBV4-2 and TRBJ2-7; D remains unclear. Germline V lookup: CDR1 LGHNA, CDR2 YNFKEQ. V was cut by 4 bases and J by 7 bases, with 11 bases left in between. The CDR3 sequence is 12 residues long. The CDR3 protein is CASSPLGGEQYF. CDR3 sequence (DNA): TGTGCCAGCAGCCCCCTGGGTGGGGAGCAGTACTTC.

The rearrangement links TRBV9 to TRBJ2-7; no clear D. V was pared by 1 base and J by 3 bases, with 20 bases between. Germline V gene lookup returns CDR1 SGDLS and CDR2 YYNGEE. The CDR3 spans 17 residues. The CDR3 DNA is TGTGCCAGCAGCGTACGGAGTGGTCCAGCGAGAGACTACGAGCAGTACTTC. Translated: CASSVRSGPARDYEQYF.

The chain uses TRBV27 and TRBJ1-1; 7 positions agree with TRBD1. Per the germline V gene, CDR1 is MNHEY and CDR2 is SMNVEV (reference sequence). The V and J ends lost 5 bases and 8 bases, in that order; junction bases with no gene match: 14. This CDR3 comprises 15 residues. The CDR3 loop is CASSTHTRQGKEAFF. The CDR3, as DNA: TGTGCCAGCAGTACGCATACGAGACAGGGAAAAGAAGCTTTCTTT.

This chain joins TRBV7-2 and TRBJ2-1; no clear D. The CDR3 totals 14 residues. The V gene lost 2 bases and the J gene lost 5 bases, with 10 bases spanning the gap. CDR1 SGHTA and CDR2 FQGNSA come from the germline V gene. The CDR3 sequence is CASSLYQADNEQFF. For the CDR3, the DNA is TGTGCCAGCAGCTTATACCAGGCGGACAATGAGCAGTTCTTC.

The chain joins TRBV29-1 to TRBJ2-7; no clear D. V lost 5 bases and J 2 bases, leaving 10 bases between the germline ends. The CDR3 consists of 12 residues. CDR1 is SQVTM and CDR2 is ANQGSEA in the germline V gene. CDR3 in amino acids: CSVWWPTYEQYF. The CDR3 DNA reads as TGCAGCGTTTGGTGGCCAACCTACGAGCAGTACTTC.

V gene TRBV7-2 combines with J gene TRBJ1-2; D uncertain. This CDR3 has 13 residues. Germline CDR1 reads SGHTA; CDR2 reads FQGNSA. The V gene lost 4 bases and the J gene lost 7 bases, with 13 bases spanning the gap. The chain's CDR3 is CASSSEWISGYTF. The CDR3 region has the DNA TGTGCCAGCAGCTCTGAATGGATTAGTGGCTACACCTTC.

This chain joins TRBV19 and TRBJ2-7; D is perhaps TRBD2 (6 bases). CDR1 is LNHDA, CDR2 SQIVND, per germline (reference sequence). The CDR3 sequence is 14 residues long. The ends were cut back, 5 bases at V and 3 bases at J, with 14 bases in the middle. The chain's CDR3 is CASSLGTGLYEQYF. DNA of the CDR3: TGTGCCAGTAGTTTAGGGACTGGCCTCTACGAGCAGTACTTC.